These 21 T cell receptor beta chains came from one sample sequenced in a study of T cells in Graves' hyperthyroidism and ophthalmopathy. The CDR3 regions of TCR beta were amplified from RNA transcripts. RT-PCR in the first round (using the HTBI primer set) targeted the TCR CDR3. Each CDR3 protein is one row after TCRdb ran MiXCR on the multiplex PCR reads. The sample has 310,000 or so distinct CDR3 sequences, approximately 17% seen once; the top ten hold around 58%. The sequencing sample was made of blood. These receptors were obtained from an older woman with Graves' ophthalmopathy.

Ten or more counts support this clonotype. This chain connects TRBV20-1 to TRBJ2-1; D not certain. The CDR3 runs 16 residues. The V and J ends lost 3 bases and 2 bases respectively, with 17 bases between them. The germline gives CDR1 DFQATT, CDR2 SNEGSKA (reference sequence). This chain's CDR3 is CSASGPIINAYNEQFF. The CDR3 DNA reads TGCAGTGCTAGTGGTCCGATAATAAACGCCTACAATGAGCAGTTCTTC.

This rearrangement joins TRBV24-1 to TRBJ2-7; 8 nucleotides align to TRBD1. Germline V gene sequence: CDR1 KGHDR, CDR2 SFDVKD. CDR3 length equals 13 residues. With 4 bases clipped from V and 7 bases from J, the junction kept 5 bases outside the gene matches. CDR3 DNA: TGTGCCACCAGTGACCCCGGGACAGGAGAGCAGTACTTC. Protein sequence: CATSDPGTGEQYF.

This clonotype came up many times. The rearrangement joins TRBV2 to TRBJ2-1; D unresolved. The V and J ends lost 6 bases and 2 bases respectively, with 17 bases between them. Germline lookup yields CDR1 SNHLY and CDR2 FYNNEI. The length of the CDR3 is 16 residues. The CDR3 protein is CASSKEREVAYNEQFF. In DNA form, the CDR3 reads TGTGCCAGCAGCAAAGAGCGAGAAGTGGCCTACAATGAGCAGTTCTTC.

This clonotype was recorded many times. The chain uses TRBV5-1 and TRBJ2-7; D may be TRBD1 or TRBD2 (5 bases each). The CDR3 is 14 residues long. Germline lookup yields CDR1 SGHRS and CDR2 YFSETQ. With 4 bases removed from V and 6 bases from J, the gap between germline ends came to 17 bases. This CDR3 is CASSRGTFGGEQYF. For the CDR3, the DNA is TGCGCCAGCAGCCGAGGGACGTTTGGCGGCGAGCAGTACTTC. The variable domain in full, completed from reference TRBV5-1 and TRBJ2-7, reads KAGVTQTPRYLIKTRGQQVTLSCSPISGHRSVSWYQQTPGQGLQFLFEYFSETQRNKGNFPGRFSGRQFSNSRSEMNVSTLELGDSALYLCASSRGTFGGEQYFGPGTRLTVT.

The chain couples TRBV7-9 to TRBJ1-6; 9 bases match TRBD1. Germline CDR1 reads SEHNR; CDR2 reads FQNEAQ (reference sequence). The CDR3 has 14 amino acids. V lost 1 base and J lost 8; bases outside the gene matches: 0. CDR3 loop: CASSLGDRDSPLHF. In DNA, the CDR3 is TGTGCCAGCAGCTTAGGGGACAGGGATTCACCCCTCCACTTT.

In its sample, this clonotype was seen many times. This sequence joins TRBV24-1 and TRBJ2-2; 9 bases are shared with TRBD1. Germline loops: CDR1 KGHDR, CDR2 SFDVKD. The CDR3 totals 16 residues. After removal of 2 bases from V and 3 bases from J, the junction contained 3 bases not matched to a gene. The CDR3 nucleotides are TGTGCCACCAGTGATTGGGGACAGGGTGACACCGGGGAGCTGTTTTTT. As protein: CATSDWGQGDTGELFF.

This clonotype was counted at least ten times. The chain carries TRBV6-1 and TRBJ2-3; D might be TRBD2 (5 bases). This CDR3 contains 15 residues. The germline V and J ends were trimmed by 5 bases and 5 bases, with 17 bases remaining between them. CDR1 is MNHNS and CDR2 is SASEGT in the germline V gene. In DNA, the CDR3 is TGTGCCAGCAGTCCAGGACGAGGGCGCAAAGATACGCAGTATTTT. This sequence encodes CASSPGRGRKDTQYF.

This clonotype was recorded many times. J is TRBJ1-3 and V is TRBV20-1; no reliable D call. The CDR3 has 14 residues. With 0 bases removed from V and 8 bases from J, the gap between germline ends came to 14 bases. The germline CDR1 and CDR2 sequences are DFQATT and SNEGSKA (reference sequence). CDR3 coding DNA: TGCAGTGCTAGAGACCGCTGGAGGGCGGACACCATATATTTT. Its translation is CSARDRWRADTIYF.

The table lists this clonotype with many counts. Here the CDR3 DNA reads TGCGCCAGCAGCTTGGAACTGGGGGCGAACACTGAAGCTTTCTTT. It encodes CASSLELGANTEAFF. The V call is TRBV5-1, the J call TRBJ1-1; tentatively, D is TRBD1 (6 bases). This CDR3 has 15 amino acids. Trimming shortened V by 0 bases and J by 1 base, and 10 bases separated the two germline ends. CDR1 is SGHRS, CDR2 YFSETQ, per germline.

In the case of this clonotype: A much larger clonotype is one base distant, so this may be a read error. The chain employs TRBV20-1 and TRBJ1-5; D not resolved. Trimming left V 7 bases short and J 5 bases short, with 18 bases between. The CDR3 runs to 14 residues. The germline V gene has CDR1 DFQATT and CDR2 SNEGSKA (reference sequence). This CDR3 is CSVSWPGVYQPQHF. For the CDR3, the DNA is TGCAGTGTTAGCTGGCCCGGAGTTTATCAGCCCCAGCATTTT.

This clonotype was counted at least ten times. This rearrangement joins TRBV11-3 to TRBJ1-4, with D maybe TRBD1 (6 bases). Trimming cost V 5 bases and J 0 bases, with 13 bases left between them. The CDR3 runs 16 residues. Germline-derived CDR1 and CDR2 are SGHNT and YENEEA. Written as DNA, the CDR3 is TGTGCCAGCAGCACCGGGACAAGTACAACTAATGAAAAACTGTTTTTT. Translating it yields CASSTGTSTTNEKLFF.

The table lists this clonotype with many counts. The chain employs TRBV7-2 and TRBJ2-1; D uncertain. The germline V gene has CDR1 SGHTA and CDR2 FQGNSA. This CDR3 contains 14 residues. Trimming removed 0 bases at V and 3 bases at J, with 6 bases between. This CDR3 is CASSLASDYNEQFF. As DNA, the CDR3 is TGTGCCAGCAGCTTAGCATCGGACTACAATGAGCAGTTCTTC. The full variable domain, with the rest looked up from reference TRBV7-2 and TRBJ2-1, is GAGVSQSPSNKVTEKGKDVELRCDPISGHTALYWYRQSLGQGLEFLIYFQGNSAPDKSGLPSDRFSAERTGGSVSTLTIQRTQQEDSAVYLCASSLASDYNEQFFGPGTRLTVL.

This clonotype was seen more than once but under ten times. This rearrangement joins TRBV4-1 to TRBJ1-2; TRBD1 matches 7 bases. The germline CDR1 and CDR2 sequences are MGHRA and YSYEKL. The ends lost 0 bases at V and 0 bases at J; junction bases unmatched: 4. This CDR3 is built from 16 residues. This CDR3 reads CASSQDGTDANYGYTF. CDR3 DNA sequence: TGCGCCAGCAGCCAAGACGGGACAGACGCTAACTATGGCTACACCTTC.

This clonotype was counted ten times or more. The chain joins TRBV20-1 to TRBJ2-1; D possibly uses TRBD1 or TRBD2 (5 bases each). Per germline, CDR1 DFQATT and CDR2 SNEGSKA (reference sequence). V lost 2 bases and J 0 bases, leaving 11 bases between the germline ends. CDR3 size: 15 residues. The CDR3 spells CSARTGTLSYNEQFF. The CDR3 DNA is TGCAGTGCTAGAACCGGGACGCTCTCCTACAATGAGCAGTTCTTC.

The chain links TRBV6-2 or TRBV6-3 to TRBJ2-7; 9 bases are a match to TRBD2. J gave up 0 bases and V 2 bases, and 8 bases lay outside the gene matches. Per germline, CDR1 MNHEY and CDR2 SVGEGT. The CDR3 extends over 17 amino acids. The CDR3 region is CASSYGSSGTSSYEQYF. In nucleotides, the CDR3 is TGTGCCAGCAGTTACGGTTCTAGCGGGACAAGCTCCTACGAGCAGTACTTC.

This clonotype was recorded a few times. The chain employs TRBV10-3 and TRBJ2-7, with D possibly TRBD2 on 5 matching bases. Germline CDR1 ENHRY, CDR2 SYGVKD. Trimming pared 1 base from V and 0 bases from J, leaving 7 bases between. The CDR3 sequence is 14 residues long. The CDR3 DNA reads as TGTGCCATCAGTGAGTTTGGAGGCTCCTACGAGCAGTACTTC. As protein: CAISEFGGSYEQYF.

In its sample, this clonotype was seen many times. The CDR3 loop is CASSQDPSGRGQFF. For the CDR3, the DNA is TGTGCCAGCAGCCAGGACCCTAGCGGGAGAGGGCAGTTCTTC. The chain recombines TRBV7-2 with TRBJ2-1; 10 positions agree with TRBD2. The germline gives CDR1 SGHTA, CDR2 FQGNSA. This CDR3 has 14 amino acids. J gave up 12 bases and V 5 bases, and 10 bases lay outside the gene matches.

This clonotype was seen many times. The chain combines TRBV27 with TRBJ2-1, with TRBD2 as a possible D gene (5 bases). CDR1 and CDR2 (germline): MNHEY, SMNVEV (reference sequence). The V end lost 4 bases, the J end lost 8 bases, and 24 bases lay between the germline ends. This CDR3 region has 17 residues. The CDR3 sequence: CASSSRGWGGPEDEQFF. The DNA of the CDR3 is TGTGCCAGCAGTTCTCGGGGATGGGGTGGACCGGAGGATGAGCAGTTCTTC.

This clonotype was seen a few times. As the CDR3 is not closed by the conserved phenylalanine or tryptophan, this likely results from a read error. J is TRBJ1-1 and V is TRBV6-2 or TRBV6-3; 9 bases align to TRBD1. In germline, CDR1 is MNHEY, CDR2 SVGEGT. The CDR3 has 14 amino acids. The junction had 3 bases not matched to a gene; V was cut back by 6 bases and J by 1 base. In nucleotides, the CDR3 is TGTGCCAGCAGGATGGGACAGGGGAACACTGAAGCTTTCCTT. It is translated as CASRMGQGNTEAFL.

This clonotype was observed a handful of times. The V call is TRBV6-2 or TRBV6-3, the J call TRBJ1-6; D unresolved. CDR1 is MNHEY and CDR2 is SVGEGT in the germline V gene. The CDR3 has 13 residues. V was pared by 2 bases and J by 7 bases, with 6 bases between. The CDR3: CASSYDGNSPLHF. Written as DNA, the CDR3 is TGTGCCAGCAGTTACGACGGGAATTCACCCCTCCACTTT.

Worth noting for this clonotype: This sequence may be a read error, since a much larger clone differs from it by one base. The V call is TRBV7-9, the J call TRBJ2-2, with 10 bases that match TRBD2. The junction had 13 bases not matched to a gene; V was cut back by 7 bases and J by 5 bases. From germline, CDR1 is SEHNR and CDR2 FQNEAQ (reference sequence). The CDR3 extends over 17 amino acids. The CDR3: CASTPRWGSGGTGELFF. As DNA, the CDR3 is TGTGCCAGCACCCCACGCTGGGGTAGCGGGGGGACCGGGGAGCTGTTTTTT.